This T cell receptor beta chain was sequenced for a study of T cell repertoires in cytomegalovirus infection. Background on the study: Based on public TCR beta signatures, there were indications of CMV infection and of a matching HLA type. Notes on the study in general: Adding up the frequency of public TCR beta families identified people who carried CMV plus the relevant HLA.

V was clipped by 5 bases and J by 6 bases, with 16 bases between them. This CDR3 is 14 amino acids long. The germline V gene encodes CDR1 SEHNR and CDR2 FQNEAQ (reference sequence). For this clonotype: The target antigen is unknown.

TCRdb passed the reads through MiXCR, listing each CDR3 protein once. The repertoire has a few hundred thousand distinct CDR3 sequences, almost 30% of them found once; the top ten carry around 19%. Sequencing used cultured PBMCs, obtained from culture after CMV antigen stimulation. The sequence derives from a human donor in good health (CMV status not recorded). Some clones in this sample may be carry-over from other donors' samples. The chain has TRBV7-9 and TRBJ1-2; no definite D call. The chain's CDR3 is CASSLPTLGNGYTF. The CDR3 DNA sequence: TGTGCCAGCAGCCTACCGACACTCGGGAATGGCTACACCTTC.